The rows below give T cell receptor beta chains drawn from one sample of a study of OX40 agonist ivuxolimab in advanced cancers. Sequencing was performed with immunoSEQ multiplex PCR; in TCRdb, only in-frame clones are kept and a portion is missing. Seen here are more than 45,000 clones, over 75% observed once, and the top ten hold approximately 1.5%. The sample here was CD4+ or CD8+ T cells sorted from blood, taken in a trial of the OX40 agonist ivuxolimab. The receptor set was obtained from an adult with an advanced solid tumor such as melanoma, head and neck, liver or kidney cancer. CDR3s leave out the opening cysteine and the closing phenylalanine or tryptophan. Fields, in order: J gene, V gene, CDR3 protein.

>TRBJ2-3|TRBV9
ASSAISEPSTDTQY
>TRBJ1-5|TRBV7-9
ASSPPGGANQPQH
>TRBJ1-3|TRBV7-2
ASSRTGQGRNTIY
>TRBJ2-3|TRBV19
ASTGTSGGSPQY
>TRBJ2-1|TRBV7-9
ASSSWGTDNEQF
>TRBJ2-7|TRBV7-9
ASSFSGNSYEQY
>TRBJ1-1|TRBV29-1
SAKEGVSTEAF
>TRBJ2-1|TRBV6-5
ASKRDSFNEQF
>TRBJ2-5|TRBV10-3
AISDPERGQETQY
>TRBJ2-2|TRBV5-1
ASSLVGDPGELF
>TRBJ1-5|TRBV27
ASSSRHSNQPQH
>TRBJ2-5|TRBV29-1
SPTGELETQY
>TRBJ2-6|TRBV19
ATRGLAGLGANVLT